The 10 T cell receptor beta chains below all came from one sample that was sequenced in a study of T-cell reconstitution after alpha-beta-depleted transplantation in children. The authors prepared the TCRbeta library with unique molecular identifiers. TCRdb reprocessed the PCR reads via MiXCR and lists one record per CDR3 protein. Among about 610,000 distinct CDR3 sequences listed, approximately 10% were seen once. The material sequenced was PBMCs from the stem cell graft donor, taken from the stem cell graft. Every receptor here comes from a human donor who donated a stem cell graft to a child with acute myeloid leukemia.

This clonotype showed up many times. The chain employs TRBV7-6 and TRBJ2-7, with TRBD2 matching over 7 bases. In germline, CDR1 is SGHVS, CDR2 FNYEAQ. The CDR3 totals 15 residues. V lost 8 bases to trimming and J lost 2 bases; unmatched junction nucleotides: 12. The CDR3 nucleotides are TGTGCCAGCGTAGTCTCAGAGCGGGACCCCTACGAGCAGTACTTC. Protein product: CASVVSERDPYEQYF. Full variable domain (missing parts from reference TRBV7-6 and TRBJ2-7): GAGVSQSPRYKVTKRGQDVALRCDPISGHVSLYWYRQALGQGPEFLTYFNYEAQQDKSGLPNDRFSAERPEGSISTLTIQRTEQRDSAMYRCASVVSERDPYEQYFGPGTRLTVT.

The chain couples TRBV28 to TRBJ2-1, with 8 nucleotides matching TRBD2. Germline V gene lookup returns CDR1 MDHEN and CDR2 SYDVKM. The CDR3 has 14 residues. J gave up 5 bases and V 7 bases, and 7 bases lay outside the gene matches. CDR3 in DNA: TGTGCCAGCATTCCGAGCGGGAGAAACAATGAGCAGTTCTTC. Amino acids: CASIPSGRNNEQFF.

The chain carries TRBV7-3 and TRBJ2-4, with D possibly TRBD2 on 5 matching bases. Germline V lookup: CDR1 SGHTA, CDR2 FQGTGA. V lost 5 bases and J 6 bases, leaving 11 bases between the germline ends. This CDR3 has 13 residues. CDR3 residues: CASSTDYLNIQYF. CDR3 in DNA: TGTGCCAGCAGCACTGACTACCTAAACATTCAGTACTTC.

This clonotype was detected a few times. This chain connects TRBV27 to TRBJ2-5; D is unresolved. There are 14 residues in the CDR3. CDR1 MNHEY and CDR2 SMNVEV come from the germline V gene (reference sequence). The germline V and J ends were trimmed by 0 bases and 2 bases, with 7 bases remaining between them. The CDR3 nucleotides read TGTGCCAGCAGTTTATCTGTCGGGCAAGAGACCCAGTACTTC. Residues: CASSLSVGQETQYF.

The chain links TRBV29-1 to TRBJ2-7; D may be TRBD2 (6 bases). The CDR3 has 14 amino acids. CDR1 and CDR2 (germline): SQVTM, ANQGSEA. Trimming pared 6 bases from V and 0 bases from J, leaving 15 bases between. The CDR3 region has the DNA TGCAGCGTGGTCCGGGACTCAAGCTCCTACGAGCAGTACTTC. This translates into CSVVRDSSSYEQYF.

This clonotype was seen many times. The chain employs TRBV6-6 and TRBJ2-1; no reliable D call. Between the trimmed V and J ends, which lost 6 bases and 2 bases, there was a span of 8 bases. CDR1 and CDR2 (germline): MNHNY, SVGAGI (reference sequence). CDR3 length: 13 residues. CDR3 coding DNA: TGTGCCAGCAGCCCAGGAGCCTACAATGAGCAGTTCTTC. Translated: CASSPGAYNEQFF.

This clonotype came up many times. The rearrangement uses TRBV29-1 and TRBJ2-2; TRBD2 aligns across 9 bases. This CDR3 region has 16 residues. Germline V CDR1 and CDR2: SQVTM, ANQGSEA. The ends lost 4 bases at V and 5 bases at J; junction bases unmatched: 11. CDR3 in amino acids: CSVGAFSGSGTGELFF. CDR3 sequence (DNA): TGCAGCGTTGGGGCCTTTAGCGGGAGCGGAACCGGGGAGCTGTTTTTT.

The V call is TRBV7-8, the J call TRBJ1-4; D is uncertain. From germline, CDR1 is SGHVS and CDR2 FQNEAQ. V lost 4 bases to trimming and J lost 4 bases, with 16 bases between them. This CDR3 is 16 amino acids long. The CDR3 coding sequence is TGTGCCAGCAGCTCGCCTAAGGACGGCTATAATGAAAAACTGTTTTTT. It codes for CASSSPKDGYNEKLFF.

The sample holds a few counts of this clonotype. The chain carries TRBV12-3 or TRBV12-4 and TRBJ1-5; 8 positions match TRBD1. J lost 2 bases, V lost 6 bases, and 12 bases had no gene match. The CDR3 is 17 residues long. The CDR3 nucleotides read TGTGCCAGCAGACCAGGGGGCGCGATTGGAGGCAATCAGCCCCAGCATTTT. This codes for CASRPGGAIGGNQPQHF.

The rearrangement uses TRBV5-1 and TRBJ2-5, with 9 bases lining up with TRBD1. CDR3 length: 16 amino acids. V shed 7 bases, J shed 3 bases, and the junction held 13 bases outside the gene matches. Germline loops: CDR1 SGHRS, CDR2 YFSETQ. CDR3 amino acids: CASSPEQGAPEETQYF. CDR3 in DNA: TGCGCCAGCTCCCCGGAACAGGGGGCCCCTGAAGAGACCCAGTACTTC.